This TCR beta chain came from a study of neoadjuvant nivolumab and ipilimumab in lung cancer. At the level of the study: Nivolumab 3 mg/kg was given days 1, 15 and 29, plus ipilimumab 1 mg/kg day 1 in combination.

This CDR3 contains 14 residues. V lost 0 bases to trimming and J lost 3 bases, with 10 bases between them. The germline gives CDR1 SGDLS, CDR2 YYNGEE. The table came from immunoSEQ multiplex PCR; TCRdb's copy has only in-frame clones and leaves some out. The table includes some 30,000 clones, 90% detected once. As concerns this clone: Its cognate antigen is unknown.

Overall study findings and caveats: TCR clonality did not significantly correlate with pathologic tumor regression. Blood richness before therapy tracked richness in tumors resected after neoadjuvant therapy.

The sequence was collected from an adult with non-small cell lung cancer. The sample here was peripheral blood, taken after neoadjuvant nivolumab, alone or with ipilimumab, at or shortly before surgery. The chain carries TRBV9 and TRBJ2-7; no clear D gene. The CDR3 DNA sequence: TGTGCCAGCAGCGTAGGCTACAGCCGCTACGAGCAGTACTTC. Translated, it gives CASSVGYSRYEQYF.